This T cell receptor beta chain was identified in a study of beta chain features in type 1 diabetes. The sequenced template was cDNA made from the entire isolated RNA. Data came from immunoSEQ multiplex PCR; TCRdb stores just in-frame clones and leaves some out. This table holds about 250,000 clones, roughly a tenth found once. Overall study findings and caveats: Lower insertion and higher deletion counts appeared at VDJ junctions in type 1 diabetes patients. In every one of the four CD4+ subsets, TCRB CDR3s were moderately but significantly shorter in Type 1 diabetes patients.

As for this clone: The antigen is not known.

Sequencing used naive CD4+ T cells from blood. The receptor was isolated from a man aged 25 to 40 with type 1 diabetes.

CDR3 protein: CASSPDRYYGYTF. The CDR3 DNA is TGTGCCAGCTCACCGGACAGATACTATGGCTACACCTTC. V usage is TRBV18 and J usage is TRBJ1-2, with D perhaps TRBD1 (6 bases). V dropped 3 bases and J dropped 3 bases, with 8 bases sitting between them. The CDR3 length is 13 residues. The germline V gene encodes CDR1 KGHSH and CDR2 LQKENI.